Below, 30 T cell receptor beta chains from the same sample are listed, as sequenced in a study of blood T cells in healthy people across ages (dated by TCRdb to about 2015). The library relied on 5' RACE. The run used an Illumina HiSeq 2500. A second roughly 6 to 11 cycle PCR used a sample-barcoded 5' primer and a J-beta primer mix. TCRdb reprocessing: public reads trimmed at Q25 with fastp, clones called with MiXCR, in-frame beta chains kept. Records with the same CDR3 protein are collapsed into one entry carrying the most frequent genes and DNA. The sample table records 800,000 or so distinct CDR3 sequences; 35% to 50% of these occur just once. 18% of the sample comes from the top ten. Specimen: blood. The receptors here all came from a man older than 75 in good health.

This clonotype was recorded a few times. This chain joins TRBV2 and TRBJ2-7, with D tentatively TRBD1 (6 bases). CDR3 length equals 13 residues. The germline V and J ends were trimmed by 6 bases and 3 bases, with 12 bases remaining between them. Germline CDR1 SNHLY, CDR2 FYNNEI. For the CDR3, the DNA is TGTGCCAGCAGCACAGGGCCGAACTACGAGCAGTACTTC. Amino acid sequence: CASSTGPNYEQYF. The complete variable domain, with remaining parts taken from reference TRBV2 and TRBJ2-7, reads EPEVTQTPSHQVTQMGQEVILRCVPISNHLYFYWYRQILGQKVEFLVSFYNNEISEKSEIFDDQFSVERPDGSNFTLKIRSTKLEDSAMYFCASSTGPNYEQYFGPGTRLTVT.

The chain has TRBV5-1 and TRBJ2-7; TRBD2 matches at 11 bases. Germline V gene data show CDR1 as SGHRS and CDR2 as YFSETQ. The V segment lost 8 bases and the J segment 3 bases; nucleotides outside the gene matches: 13. The CDR3 is 16 amino acids. The CDR3 loop is CASSPLGLAGNYEQYF. The CDR3 nucleotides read TGCGCCAGTAGCCCCCTCGGACTAGCGGGCAACTACGAGCAGTACTTC.

The chain carries TRBV5-1 and TRBJ2-1; maybe TRBD1 (6 bases). From germline, CDR1 is SGHRS and CDR2 YFSETQ. The CDR3 totals 15 residues. Trimming took off 0 bases at V and 7 bases at J, with 14 bases between the two ends. The CDR3 loop reads CASSLVPGDWNEQFF. CDR3 bases: TGCGCCAGCAGCTTGGTCCCAGGGGATTGGAATGAGCAGTTCTTC.

This clonotype was counted ten times or more. The V gene is TRBV4-2, the J gene TRBJ2-7; D call uncertain. Germline V lookup: CDR1 LGHNA, CDR2 YNFKEQ. V was cut by 0 bases and J by 7 bases, with 10 bases left in between. This CDR3 has 13 residues. The CDR3 loop is CASSQELLEEQYF. In nucleotides, the CDR3 is TGTGCCAGCAGCCAAGAATTGCTAGAAGAGCAGTACTTC.

The chain employs TRBV10-3 and TRBJ2-3, with a tentative D call TRBD1 (6 bases). The CDR3 loop spans 15 amino acids. CDR1 ENHRY and CDR2 SYGVKD come from the germline V gene. V was clipped by 8 bases and J by 10 bases, with 25 bases between them. CDR3 residues: CAIGDNTTPRDAQYF. The CDR3 DNA is TGTGCCATCGGGGACAACACTACCCCTAGGGATGCGCAGTATTTT.

The chain recombines TRBV3-1 with TRBJ2-5; 7 nucleotides match TRBD2. The CDR3 length is 15 residues. V lost 3 bases and J lost 0; bases outside the gene matches: 4. Germline V gene lookup returns CDR1 LGHDT and CDR2 YNNKEL (reference sequence). The CDR3 DNA sequence: TGTGCCAGCAGCCATGACGGGAGGTACCAAGAGACCCAGTACTTC. This gives the protein CASSHDGRYQETQYF.

The chain has TRBV7-2 and TRBJ2-1; a weak D match, TRBD2 (5 bases). Germline CDR1 SGHTA, CDR2 FQGNSA. The ends were cut back, 3 bases at V and 7 bases at J, with 13 bases in the middle. This CDR3 comprises 14 residues. This chain's CDR3 is CASSFLSAGNEQFF. CDR3 coding DNA: TGTGCCAGCAGCTTCCTAAGCGCGGGTAATGAGCAGTTCTTC.

The CDR3, as DNA: TGCAGTGCTGGGGCGCAGTACACAGATACGCAGTATTTT. Protein: CSAGAQYTDTQYF. This chain uses TRBV20-1 with TRBJ2-3, with D possibly being TRBD1 (5 bases). The length of the CDR3 is 13 residues. V was cut by 5 bases and J by 2 bases, with 11 bases left in between. CDR1 and CDR2 from the germline V gene are DFQATT and SNEGSKA (reference sequence).

The chain recombines TRBV29-1 with TRBJ2-1; 7 bases map to TRBD2. In germline, CDR1 is SQVTM, CDR2 ANQGSEA. V lost 6 bases and J lost 10; bases outside the gene matches: 9. The CDR3 sequence is 12 residues long. This CDR3 is CSVAGTSYEQFF. DNA of the CDR3: TGCAGCGTAGCGGGAACCTCCTACGAGCAGTTCTTC.

This clonotype turned up a few times. This CDR3 is CASRWTSGVNTGELFF. The CDR3 nucleotides read TGTGCCAGCAGATGGACTAGCGGGGTAAACACCGGGGAGCTGTTTTTT. The chain recombines TRBV27 with TRBJ2-2, with TRBD2 matching over 12 bases. The CDR3 sequence is 16 residues long. V lost 6 bases, J lost 2 bases, and 4 bases stayed unmatched. Germline lookup yields CDR1 MNHEY and CDR2 SMNVEV (reference sequence).

This chain connects TRBV5-6 to TRBJ1-1; D is ambiguous. The V gene's germline CDR1 is SGHDT and CDR2 YYEEEE. The V gene lost 4 bases and the J gene lost 6 bases, with 7 bases spanning the gap. The CDR3 loop spans 11 amino acids. CDR3 nucleotide sequence: TGTGCCAGCAGCCTAACCTCTGAAGCTTTCTTT. Translating it yields CASSLTSEAFF. The full variable domain, in which reference TRBV5-6 and TRBJ1-1 provide the parts outside the CDR3, is DAGVTQSPTHLIKTRGQQVTLRCSPKSGHDTVSWYQQALGQGPQFIFQYYEEEERQRGNFPDRFSGHQFPNYSSELNVNALLLGDSALYLCASSLTSEAFFGQGTRLTVV.

As for this clonotype: At one of its ends the junction is not consistent with the germline gene, which may arise from a read error. The genes are TRBV5-6 and TRBJ2-1; 15 bases are a match to TRBD2. The length of the CDR3 is 15 residues. CDR1 SGHDT and CDR2 YYEEEE come from the germline V gene. The CDR3, as DNA: TGTGCCGGCAGCTCGTGGGGACTAGCGGGAGGTGAGCAGTTCTTC. It is translated as CAGSSWGLAGGEQFF.

Points on this clonotype: Given a much more abundant clone one base away, this may be a read error. The rearrangement links TRBV13 to TRBJ2-5; D tentatively reads TRBD1 or TRBD2 (5 bases each). Germline V gives CDR1 PRHDT, CDR2 FYEKMQ (reference sequence). The CDR3 has 12 amino acids. CDR3 coding DNA: TGTGCCAGCAGCTCCGGGGCAAAGACCCGGTACTTC. Protein sequence: CASSSGAKTRYF.

This clonotype came up a few times. The gene calls are TRBV7-9 and TRBJ2-7; 13 bases agree with TRBD2. The V gene's germline CDR1 is SEHNR and CDR2 FQNEAQ (reference sequence). The CDR3 consists of 17 residues. The trim removed 5 bases at V and 3 bases at J, leaving 10 bases unmatched. The CDR3 loop reads CASSPGRLAGGHYEQYF. The DNA of the CDR3 is TGTGCCAGCAGCCCCGGCCGACTAGCGGGGGGCCACTACGAGCAGTACTTC.

V usage is TRBV7-8 and J usage is TRBJ2-4; D is perhaps TRBD2 (5 bases). Germline V lookup: CDR1 SGHVS, CDR2 FQNEAQ. This CDR3 has 16 residues. The V end lost 5 bases, the J end lost 0 bases, and 14 bases lay between the germline ends. The CDR3 DNA is TGTGCCAGCAGCCCTCCCCTCCGGGAAGCCAAAAACATTCAGTACTTC. Amino acid sequence: CASSPPLREAKNIQYF.

This clonotype was seen more than once but under ten times. Being one base from a much bigger clone, this may be a read error. The chain recombines TRBV20-1 with TRBJ2-7, with D possibly matching TRBD2 (5 bases). The CDR3 is 13 residues long. Germline V lookup: CDR1 DFQATT, CDR2 SNEGSKA (reference sequence). The CDR3 coding sequence is TGCGGTGCTAGCCTAGGGAAAGCCTACGAGCAGTACTTC. This translates into CGASLGKAYEQYF.

This clonotype was seen only a few times. The J gene is TRBJ2-1, the V gene TRBV20-1; D is undetermined. The V gene lost 3 bases and the J gene lost 6 bases, with 18 bases spanning the gap. CDR1 DFQATT and CDR2 SNEGSKA come from the germline V gene (reference sequence). The length of the CDR3 is 15 residues. DNA of the CDR3: TGCAGTGCTAGGGTTGGAGTACAAATTAGCAATGAGCAGTTCTTC. It is translated as CSARVGVQISNEQFF.

This clonotype has ten or more counts. The J gene is TRBJ2-7, the V gene TRBV20-1; TRBD1 matches 8 bases. V gave up 5 bases and J gave up 1 base; unmatched junction bases: 19. Germline-derived CDR1 and CDR2 are DFQATT and SNEGSKA (reference sequence). The CDR3 covers 18 residues. This chain's CDR3 is CSAPQHMRTGGISYEQYF. CDR3 DNA: TGCAGTGCTCCACAACACATGAGAACAGGGGGAATTTCCTACGAGCAGTACTTC.

A note on this clonotype: With a much larger clone just one base away, this may be a read error. V is TRBV7-2 and J is TRBJ2-3; unclear D gene. This CDR3 has 16 amino acids. The V gene lost 5 bases and the J gene lost 2 bases, with 17 bases spanning the gap. CDR1 and CDR2 from the germline V gene are SGHTA and FQGNSA. CDR3 coding DNA: TGTGCCAGCAGCCTCCTTTCCGGACCGAACACAGATACGCAGTATTTT. This encodes CASSLLSGPNTDTQYF.

This clonotype was seen a few times. V and J are TRBV7-2 and TRBJ2-1; D call uncertain. This CDR3 region has 15 residues. CDR1 and CDR2 from the germline V gene are SGHTA and FQGNSA. The V end was cut by 3 bases, the J end by 4 bases, with 13 bases between. As DNA, the CDR3 is TGTGCCAGCAGCTTCTTCGCCTCCGCATACAATGAGCAGTTCTTC. It specifies CASSFFASAYNEQFF. Using reference TRBV7-2 and TRBJ2-1 for the parts outside the CDR3, the full variable domain is GAGVSQSPSNKVTEKGKDVELRCDPISGHTALYWYRQSLGQGLEFLIYFQGNSAPDKSGLPSDRFSAERTGGSVSTLTIQRTQQEDSAVYLCASSFFASAYNEQFFGPGTRLTVL.

This clonotype has only a few counts. V is TRBV7-2 and J is TRBJ1-2; TRBD1 is a possible D gene (5 bases). This CDR3 contains 17 residues. The germline CDR1 and CDR2 sequences are SGHTA and FQGNSA. With 1 base removed from V and 0 bases from J, the gap between germline ends came to 15 bases. CDR3 DNA: TGTGCCAGCAGCTTAGGTATAGGGGCAGGGACTAACTATGGCTACACCTTC. Protein product: CASSLGIGAGTNYGYTF.

This clonotype was recorded a few times. The CDR3 bases are TGTGCCAGCAGCTTCCCCCTTCTCGGGGTGGCCAAAAACATTCAGTACTTC. Translation: CASSFPLLGVAKNIQYF. The chain uses TRBV7-2 and TRBJ2-4, with D possibly TRBD2 on 5 matching bases. Germline V gene lookup returns CDR1 SGHTA and CDR2 FQGNSA. This CDR3 has 17 residues. V was shortened by 3 bases and J by 1 base, with 16 bases between the two germline ends.

This clonotype was recorded many times. V usage is TRBV29-1 and J usage is TRBJ2-5; 7 nucleotides line up with TRBD1. Germline V lookup: CDR1 SQVTM, CDR2 ANQGSEA. This CDR3 region has 15 residues. After removal of 1 base from V and 3 bases from J, the junction contained 8 bases not matched to a gene. The DNA of the CDR3 is TGCAGCGTTGAAGCGCCGGACAGGCTTGAAGAGACCCAGTACTTC. Its protein product is CSVEAPDRLEETQYF.

The chain couples TRBV6-6 to TRBJ1-5; weak D call: TRBD1 (5 bases). The V gene's germline CDR1 is MNHNY and CDR2 SVGAGI (reference sequence). The V and J ends lost 2 bases and 4 bases respectively, with 12 bases between them. There are 15 residues in the CDR3. The CDR3 nucleotides read TGTGCCAGCAGTTACGGAGACAGCCGAAATCAGCCCCAGCATTTT. This encodes CASSYGDSRNQPQHF.

J is TRBJ2-3 and V is TRBV15; D is unresolved. CDR1 LNHNV and CDR2 YYDKDF come from the germline V gene (reference sequence). This CDR3 has 16 amino acids. The ends were cut back, 0 bases at V and 5 bases at J, with 15 bases in the middle. The CDR3 sequence: CATSRDYSAHGDTQYF. The DNA for the CDR3 is TGTGCCACCAGCAGAGATTACAGCGCTCATGGAGATACGCAGTATTTT.

V and J are TRBV20-1 and TRBJ2-1; 9 bases agree with TRBD2. The germline V gene has CDR1 DFQATT and CDR2 SNEGSKA (reference sequence). After removal of 4 bases from V and 4 bases from J, the junction contained 5 bases not matched to a gene. The CDR3 runs to 14 residues. The CDR3 is CSAMAGGPYNEQFF. DNA for the CDR3: TGCAGTGCTATGGCGGGAGGGCCTTACAATGAGCAGTTCTTC.

This clonotype showed up just a few times. The rearrangement uses TRBV24-1 and TRBJ2-3, with D unclear. Germline lookup yields CDR1 KGHDR and CDR2 SFDVKD. This CDR3 contains 15 residues. Trimming cost V 3 bases and J 5 bases, with 14 bases left between them. CDR3 DNA: TGTGCCACCAGTGATCTAACTAACCCAGAAGATACGCAGTATTTT. Protein sequence: CATSDLTNPEDTQYF.

This chain links TRBV12-3 or TRBV12-4 with TRBJ2-1; D call uncertain. V shed 8 bases and J shed 9 bases, with 8 bases lying between them. CDR3 length equals 10 residues. The CDR3 nucleotides are TGTGCCAGCGGTCTGAGTGAGCAGTTCTTC. It is translated as CASGLSEQFF.

This clonotype was seen a handful of times. The chain combines TRBV20-1 with TRBJ1-5, with TRBD1 matching over 7 bases. Germline V gene data show CDR1 as DFQATT and CDR2 as SNEGSKA (reference sequence). This CDR3 contains 15 residues. J lost 0 bases, V lost 6 bases, and 8 bases had no gene match. CDR3 coding DNA: TGCAGTGCCGAAGGGCAGGGGGATAGCAATCAGCCCCAGCATTTT. Protein product: CSAEGQGDSNQPQHF.

The chain joins TRBV24-1 to TRBJ2-1; TRBD1 matches at 10 bases. Germline V gives CDR1 KGHDR, CDR2 SFDVKD. Germline trimming cut 5 bases from V and 7 bases from J; bases unmatched to any gene: 10. This CDR3 is built from 16 residues. This CDR3 reads CATSVTGTGVRNEQFF. CDR3 coding DNA: TGTGCCACCAGTGTCACCGGGACAGGGGTGCGAAATGAGCAGTTCTTC.